This entry lists 10 T cell receptor beta chains sequenced from one sample in a study of T cells in Graves' hyperthyroidism and ophthalmopathy. What was amplified from RNA transcripts were TCR beta CDR3 regions. TCR CDR3 regions were first amplified by RT-PCR with HTBI primers. TCRdb analysed the multiplex PCR reads with MiXCR anew, one entry per CDR3 protein. Of about 260,000 distinct CDR3 sequences in the sample, about 20% were seen once. Sequencing input: blood. The receptors were sampled from a man aged 25-45 years with Graves' ophthalmopathy.

This clonotype was observed a few times. The chain links TRBV11-3 to TRBJ2-1; 12 nucleotides match TRBD2. Unmatched junction bases numbered 5, after V lost 4 bases and J lost 1 base. Looked up from germline, CDR1 is SGHNT and CDR2 is YENEEA. There are 17 residues in the CDR3. The DNA of the CDR3 is TGTGCCAGCAGCTCTGCTAGCGGGAGGGGGTCCTACAATGAGCAGTTCTTC. Its protein product is CASSSASGRGSYNEQFF.

Many counts were recorded for this clonotype. This sequence joins TRBV20-1 and TRBJ2-5; tentatively, D is TRBD2 (6 bases). Germline V gene data show CDR1 as DFQATT and CDR2 as SNEGSKA (reference sequence). There are 15 residues in the CDR3. V was pared by 6 bases and J by 2 bases, with 19 bases between. The CDR3 region is CSARILASAQETQYF. CDR3 nucleotides: TGCAGTGCAAGGATACTAGCCTCAGCTCAAGAGACCCAGTACTTC.

This clonotype has at least ten counts. The chain combines TRBV13 with TRBJ2-7; TRBD2 matches at 10 bases. The junction had 4 bases not matched to a gene; V was cut back by 6 bases and J by 2 bases. CDR3 length: 14 amino acids. Germline CDR1 is PRHDT and CDR2 is FYEKMQ (reference sequence). CDR3 nucleotide sequence: TGTGCCAGCAGGAGGACTAGCGGAACCTACGAGCAGTACTTC. Protein: CASRRTSGTYEQYF.

This rearrangement joins TRBV4-1 to TRBJ2-1; 12 bases align to TRBD2. CDR3 length equals 17 residues. V trimming: 4 bases; J trimming: 3 bases; junction bases outside the gene matches: 7. The V gene's germline CDR1 is MGHRA and CDR2 YSYEKL. This CDR3 reads CASSPSLAGGNYNEQFF. The CDR3 DNA is TGCGCCAGCAGCCCCTCACTAGCGGGGGGTAACTACAATGAGCAGTTCTTC.

CDR3 sequence reads: CASSSNRGWLTEAFF. Written as DNA, the CDR3 is TGTGCCAGCAGTTCGAACAGGGGTTGGCTCACTGAAGCTTTCTTT. The V call is TRBV28, the J call TRBJ1-1; 7 nucleotides match TRBD1. The CDR3 extends over 15 amino acids. CDR1 is MDHEN, CDR2 SYDVKM, per germline. V shed 4 bases, J shed 4 bases, and the junction held 9 bases outside the gene matches.

V and J are TRBV12-3 or TRBV12-4 and TRBJ2-7, with D perhaps assigned TRBD1 or TRBD2 (5 bases each). V gave up 5 bases and J gave up 2 bases, with 16 bases separating them. The CDR3 covers 15 residues. In DNA, the CDR3 is TGTGCCAGCAGTCGGGCCACGCGAGGGGCCTACGAGCAGTACTTC. This sequence encodes CASSRATRGAYEQYF.

This clonotype was observed a few times. The chain joins TRBV7-9 to TRBJ2-1; 8 positions agree with TRBD1. In germline, CDR1 is SEHNR, CDR2 FQNEAQ (reference sequence). The CDR3 has 15 residues. The trim removed 4 bases at V and 8 bases at J, leaving 10 bases unmatched. CDR3 region: CASSSDRGATDEQFF. In nucleotides, the CDR3 is TGTGCCAGCAGCTCAGACAGGGGTGCAACCGATGAGCAGTTCTTC.

The V and J genes are TRBV5-1 and TRBJ1-1; tentatively, D is TRBD1 (6 bases). V was cut by 0 bases and J by 6 bases, with 18 bases left in between. The CDR3 runs to 16 residues. The germline CDR1 and CDR2 sequences are SGHRS and YFSETQ. Here the CDR3 DNA reads TGCGCCAGCAGCTTGGATGGGGGGCCCCCGGGCGCTGAAGCTTTCTTT. It is translated as CASSLDGGPPGAEAFF. Full variable domain (remainder filled in from reference TRBV5-1 and TRBJ1-1): KAGVTQTPRYLIKTRGQQVTLSCSPISGHRSVSWYQQTPGQGLQFLFEYFSETQRNKGNFPGRFSGRQFSNSRSEMNVSTLELGDSALYLCASSLDGGPPGAEAFFGQGTRLTVV.

DNA for the CDR3: TGCGCCAGCAGACGAGCGGTGGTTGAAGAAAAACTGTTTTTT. Its translation: CASRRAVVEEKLFF. This rearrangement joins TRBV5-1 to TRBJ1-4; D call uncertain. The V gene's germline CDR1 is SGHRS and CDR2 YFSETQ. The CDR3 length is 14 residues. V was clipped by 5 bases and J by 8 bases, with 16 bases between them.

This clonotype appeared a few times. This rearrangement joins TRBV18 to TRBJ2-5, with 7 bases matching TRBD2. The CDR3 is made up of 15 amino acids. V shed 2 bases and J 0 bases; nucleotides not matched to a gene: 3. Germline values: CDR1 KGHSH, CDR2 LQKENI. This chain's CDR3 is CASSPTGGDQETQYF. CDR3 coding DNA: TGTGCCAGCTCACCAACGGGGGGAGACCAAGAGACCCAGTACTTC.